This T cell receptor beta chain was sequenced in a study of blood T cell repertoires in COVID-19. Sequencing was performed with immunoSEQ multiplex PCR; in TCRdb, only in-frame clones are kept and a portion is missing. The data show fewer than 100,000 clones, with 65% to 90% seen just once and approximately 3.9% held by the top ten. The CDR3 spans 16 residues. Germline lookup yields CDR1 SGDLS and CDR2 YYNGEE. Trimming at V came to 4 bases and at J to 2 bases, leaving 8 bases not matched to a gene. This clone was seen a few times. The specimen was peripheral blood. The rearrangement uses TRBV9 and TRBJ2-1; 8 positions agree with TRBD1. This sequence originates from a man aged 55 to 70 with acute or convalescent COVID-19. The CDR3 loop is CASSIQTGDPYNEQFF. CDR3 coding DNA: TGTGCCAGCAGCATCCAGACAGGGGATCCCTACAATGAGCAGTTCTTC.